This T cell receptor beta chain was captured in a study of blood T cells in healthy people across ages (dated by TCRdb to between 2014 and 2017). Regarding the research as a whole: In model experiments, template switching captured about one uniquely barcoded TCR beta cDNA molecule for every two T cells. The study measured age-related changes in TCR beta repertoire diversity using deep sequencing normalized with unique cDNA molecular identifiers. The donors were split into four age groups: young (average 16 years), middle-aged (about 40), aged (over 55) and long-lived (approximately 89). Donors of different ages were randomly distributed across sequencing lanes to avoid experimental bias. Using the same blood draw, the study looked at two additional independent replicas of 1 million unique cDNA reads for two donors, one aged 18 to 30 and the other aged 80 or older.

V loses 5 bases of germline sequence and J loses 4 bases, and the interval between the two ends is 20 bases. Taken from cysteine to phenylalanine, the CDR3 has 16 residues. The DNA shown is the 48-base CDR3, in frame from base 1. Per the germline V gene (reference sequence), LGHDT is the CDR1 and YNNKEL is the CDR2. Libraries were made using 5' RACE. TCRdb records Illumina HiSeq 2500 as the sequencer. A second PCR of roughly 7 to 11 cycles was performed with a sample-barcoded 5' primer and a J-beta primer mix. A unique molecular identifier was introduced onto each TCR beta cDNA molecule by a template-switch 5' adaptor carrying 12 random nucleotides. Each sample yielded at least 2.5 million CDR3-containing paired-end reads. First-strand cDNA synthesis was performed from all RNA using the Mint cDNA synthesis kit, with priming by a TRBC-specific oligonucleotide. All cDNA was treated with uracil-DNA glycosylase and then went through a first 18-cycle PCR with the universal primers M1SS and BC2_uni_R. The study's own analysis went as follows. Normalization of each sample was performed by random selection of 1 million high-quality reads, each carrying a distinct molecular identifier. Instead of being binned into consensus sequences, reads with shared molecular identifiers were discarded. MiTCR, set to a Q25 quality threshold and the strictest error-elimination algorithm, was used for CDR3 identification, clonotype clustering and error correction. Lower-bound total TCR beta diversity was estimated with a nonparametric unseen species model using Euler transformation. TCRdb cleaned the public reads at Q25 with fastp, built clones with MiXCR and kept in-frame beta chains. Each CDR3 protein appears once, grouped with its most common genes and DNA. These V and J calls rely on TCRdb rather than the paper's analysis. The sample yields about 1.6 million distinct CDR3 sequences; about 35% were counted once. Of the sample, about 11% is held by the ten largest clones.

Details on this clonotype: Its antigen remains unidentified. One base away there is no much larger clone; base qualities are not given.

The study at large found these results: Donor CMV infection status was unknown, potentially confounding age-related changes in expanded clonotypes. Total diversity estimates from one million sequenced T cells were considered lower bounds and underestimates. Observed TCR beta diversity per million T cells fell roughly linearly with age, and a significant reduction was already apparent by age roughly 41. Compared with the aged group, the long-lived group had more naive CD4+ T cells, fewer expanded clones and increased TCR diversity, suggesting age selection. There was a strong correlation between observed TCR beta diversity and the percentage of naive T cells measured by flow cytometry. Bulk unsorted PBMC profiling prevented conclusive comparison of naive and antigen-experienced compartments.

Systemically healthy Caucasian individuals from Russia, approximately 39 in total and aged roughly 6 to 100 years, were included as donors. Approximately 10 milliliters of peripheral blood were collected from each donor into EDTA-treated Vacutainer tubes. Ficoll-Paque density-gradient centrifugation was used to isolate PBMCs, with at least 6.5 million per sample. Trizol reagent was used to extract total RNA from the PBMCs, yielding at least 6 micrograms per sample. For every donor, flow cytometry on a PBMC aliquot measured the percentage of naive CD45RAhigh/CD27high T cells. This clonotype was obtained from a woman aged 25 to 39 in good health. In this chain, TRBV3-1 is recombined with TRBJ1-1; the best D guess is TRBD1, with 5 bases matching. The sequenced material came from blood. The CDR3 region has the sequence CASSSLDGGKSTEAFF. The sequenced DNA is TGTGCCAGCAGCAGCTTAGACGGGGGGAAAAGCACTGAAGCTTTCTTT.